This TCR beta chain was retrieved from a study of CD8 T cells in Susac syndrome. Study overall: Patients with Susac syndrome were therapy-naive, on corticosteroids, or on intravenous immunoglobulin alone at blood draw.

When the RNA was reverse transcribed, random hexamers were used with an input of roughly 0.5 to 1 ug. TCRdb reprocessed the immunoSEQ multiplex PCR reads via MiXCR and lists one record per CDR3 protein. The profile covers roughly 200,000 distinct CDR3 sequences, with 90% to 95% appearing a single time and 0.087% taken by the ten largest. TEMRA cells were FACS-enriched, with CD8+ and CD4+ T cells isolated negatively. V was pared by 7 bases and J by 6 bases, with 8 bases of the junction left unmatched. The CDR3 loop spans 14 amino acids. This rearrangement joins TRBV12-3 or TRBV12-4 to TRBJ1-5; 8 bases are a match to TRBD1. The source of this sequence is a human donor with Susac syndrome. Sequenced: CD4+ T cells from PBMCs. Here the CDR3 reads CASTPTGAFQPQHF. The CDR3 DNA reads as TGTGCCAGCACCCCGACAGGGGCTTTTCAGCCCCAGCATTTT.